The TCR beta chain under discussion was sequenced for a study of blood T cell repertoires in COVID-19. Looking at the study overall: Sample material is recorded as cDNA or gDNA derived from T cells, B-cell-depleted T cells, or PBMCs.

Residents of about two dozen US areas, aged roughly 18 to 89 years, made up the participants. Germline CDR1 is SEHNR and CDR2 is FQNEAQ (reference sequence). Trimming left V 0 bases short and J 7 bases short, with 12 bases between. This CDR3 has 14 amino acids. In the original processing: The authors estimated nucleated cell counts from reference gene primer amplification. The table came from immunoSEQ multiplex PCR; TCRdb's copy has only in-frame clones and leaves some out. V and J calls and clone size are those listed in that table; D and trimming were worked out from the DNA. Here the sample spans some 420,000 clones, approximately 92% being singletons.

The rearrangement uses TRBV7-9 and TRBJ1-1; D call uncertain. The sequenced material came from PBMCs or T cells enriched from blood (not recorded which). The TCR was taken from a young man who had recovered from COVID-19. CDR3 coding DNA: TGTGCCAGCAGCTTAGCGCTCGACAAAAGTGAAGCTTTCTTT. Amino acid sequence: CASSLALDKSEAFF.